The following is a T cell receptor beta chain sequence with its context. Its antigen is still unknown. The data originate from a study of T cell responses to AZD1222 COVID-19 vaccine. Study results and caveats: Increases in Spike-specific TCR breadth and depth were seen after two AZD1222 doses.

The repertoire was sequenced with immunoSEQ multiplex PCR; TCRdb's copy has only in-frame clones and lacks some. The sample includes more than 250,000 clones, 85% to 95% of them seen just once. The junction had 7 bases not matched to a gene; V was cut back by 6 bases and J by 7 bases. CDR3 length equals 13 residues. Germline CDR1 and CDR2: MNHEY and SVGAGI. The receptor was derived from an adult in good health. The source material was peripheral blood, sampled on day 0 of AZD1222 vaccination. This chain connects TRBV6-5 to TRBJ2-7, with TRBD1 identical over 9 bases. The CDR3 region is CASRNRGLGEQYF. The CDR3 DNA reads TGTGCCAGCAGGAACAGGGGGCTAGGGGAGCAGTACTTC.